This T cell receptor (beta chain) comes out of a study of siplizumab effects on memory and regulatory T cells. Germline lookup yields CDR1 LGHNA and CDR2 YSLEER. V dropped 0 bases and J dropped 5; count of bases not matched to a gene: 9. The CDR3 consists of 18 residues. TCRdb keeps only in-frame clones here, not all; method: immunoSEQ multiplex PCR. The table has 90,000 to 120,000 clones, 93% seen once. The TCR originated in a human donor in good health. This chain links TRBV4-3 with TRBJ2-3; 12 bases fit TRBD2. The sequenced material came from Tregs sorted from blood. CDR3 bases: TGCGCCAGCAGCCAAGAACGCCCTAGCGGGAGGGCCTTAGATACGCAGTATTTT. This codes for CASSQERPSGRALDTQYF.